The 8 T cell receptor beta chains below all came from one sample that was sequenced in a study of T cell responses to AZD1222 COVID-19 vaccine. This table comes from immunoSEQ multiplex PCR, and its TCRdb copy is limited to in-frame clones, with some not included. Found here are over 95,000 clones, just over 90% of them singletons; the top ten hold under 5.5%. The starting material was peripheral blood, obtained on day 0 of AZD1222 vaccination. The receptor set was obtained from an adult in good health.

The chain is built from TRBV6-5 and TRBJ1-4; D is possibly TRBD1 (5 bases). Between the trimmed V and J ends, which lost 4 bases and 7 bases, there was a span of 16 bases. This CDR3 spans 15 amino acids. Germline V gene sequence: CDR1 MNHEY, CDR2 SVGAGI. In nucleotides, the CDR3 is TGTGCCAGCAGTTCCCACCAGGGACCCTCTGAAAAACTGTTTTTT. Translation gives CASSSHQGPSEKLFF.

The chain links TRBV7-2 to TRBJ2-6; D might be TRBD1 (6 bases). This CDR3 comprises 15 residues. Between the trimmed V and J ends, which lost 2 bases and 6 bases, there was a span of 11 bases. The germline V gene has CDR1 SGHTA and CDR2 FQGNSA. The CDR3 DNA follows: TGTGCCAGCAGCTTAAATCCAGGGGAGGCCAACGTCCTGACTTTC. Protein sequence: CASSLNPGEANVLTF.

The chain carries TRBV30 and TRBJ1-5; D is possibly TRBD1 (5 bases). The length of the CDR3 is 16 residues. Germline CDR1 is GTSNPN and CDR2 is SVGIG (reference sequence). Trimming took 0 bases from V and 0 from J, leaving 12 bases between them. The chain's CDR3 is CAWSVTGPLSNQPQHF. As DNA, the CDR3 is TGTGCCTGGAGTGTTACGGGACCGCTTAGCAATCAGCCCCAGCATTTT.

This sequence joins TRBV21-1 and TRBJ1-5; the table calls TRBD1, which could not be checked here. TRBV21-1 is deemed a pseudogene. The CDR3 loop spans 15 amino acids. In DNA form, the CDR3 reads TGTGCCAGCAGCAAACAGGTCCTTAGCAATCAGCCCCAGCATTTT. Residues: CASSKQVLSNQPQHF.

The sample holds a few counts of this clone. Different DNA sequences within this sample yield the same CDR3. The chain couples TRBV10-3 to TRBJ1-5; D gene uncertain. Per germline, CDR1 ENHRY and CDR2 SYGVKD. Trimming took off 3 bases at V and 0 bases at J, with 0 bases between the two ends. The CDR3 consists of 12 residues. CDR3 in amino acids: CAISDSNQPQHF. DNA for the CDR3: TGTGCCATCAGTGATAGCAATCAGCCCCAGCATTTT.

The rearrangement uses TRBV2 and TRBJ2-1, with D perhaps TRBD1 (5 bases). The V end lost 3 bases, the J end lost 3 bases, and 12 bases lay between the germline ends. Germline assignment: CDR1 SNHLY and CDR2 FYNNEI. CDR3 size: 15 residues. The CDR3 coding sequence is TGTGCCAGCAGTGAGTCCGAGACAGTCTACAATGAGCAGTTCTTC. The encoded protein is CASSESETVYNEQFF.

As regards this clone: An end of the junction differs from the germline gene, which may be a read error. This chain connects TRBV10-3 to TRBJ2-7; 7 bases agree with TRBD2. The CDR3 has 12 amino acids. The V gene's germline CDR1 is ENHRY and CDR2 SYGVKD. In DNA, the CDR3 is TGTGCCACCAGTGCGGGGGTCTACGAGCAGTACTTC. This gives the protein CATSAGVYEQYF.

This CDR3 reads CASSEAGNTEAFF. CDR3 coding DNA: TGTGCCAGCAGTGAGGCAGGGAACACTGAAGCTTTCTTT. The genes are TRBV25-1 and TRBJ1-1; D unclear. There are 13 residues in the CDR3. CDR1 and CDR2 (germline): MGHDK, SYGVNS. V lost 3 bases, J lost 1 base, and 6 bases lay in between.